The present T cell receptor beta chain was sequenced within a study of T cells in Graves' hyperthyroidism and ophthalmopathy. Many counts were recorded for this clonotype. RNA transcripts gave rise to amplified TCR beta CDR3 regions. Using the HTBI primer set, a first-round RT-PCR was run on the TCR CDR3. MiXCR was run by TCRdb on the multiplex PCR reads, yielding one entry per CDR3 protein. The table has around 340,000 distinct CDR3 sequences, 15% to 20% seen once. Trimming shortened V by 5 bases and J by 2 bases, and 10 bases separated the two germline ends. The CDR3 has 13 residues. The germline V gene has CDR1 SGHRS and CDR2 YFSETQ.

The sequence was collected from a woman in her thirties or forties with Graves' ophthalmopathy. The V and J genes are TRBV5-1 and TRBJ1-1; D gene ambiguous. Sequencing was performed on blood. Here the CDR3 DNA reads TGCGCCAGCAGGGTAGAAAAAAACACTGAAGCTTTCTTT. Its protein product is CASRVEKNTEAFF.